Listed here is a single T cell receptor beta chain. Data came from immunoSEQ multiplex PCR; TCRdb stores just in-frame clones and leaves some out. The profile covers more than 120,000 clones, with around 87% appearing a single time and about two fifths taken by the ten largest. The data derive from a study of blood T cell repertoires in COVID-19. The source material was peripheral blood. The TCR originated in a man aged 45-60 years who had recovered from COVID-19.

CDR3 sequence (DNA): TGCGCCAGCAGCTTGGAGGCAGGACAAAACGAGCAGTACTTC. Its translation is CASSLEAGQNEQYF. This chain connects TRBV5-1 to TRBJ2-7, with a weak D call TRBD1 (5 bases). The CDR3 length is 14 residues. The ends were cut back, 0 bases at V and 5 bases at J, with 12 bases in the middle. Germline assignment: CDR1 SGHRS and CDR2 YFSETQ.